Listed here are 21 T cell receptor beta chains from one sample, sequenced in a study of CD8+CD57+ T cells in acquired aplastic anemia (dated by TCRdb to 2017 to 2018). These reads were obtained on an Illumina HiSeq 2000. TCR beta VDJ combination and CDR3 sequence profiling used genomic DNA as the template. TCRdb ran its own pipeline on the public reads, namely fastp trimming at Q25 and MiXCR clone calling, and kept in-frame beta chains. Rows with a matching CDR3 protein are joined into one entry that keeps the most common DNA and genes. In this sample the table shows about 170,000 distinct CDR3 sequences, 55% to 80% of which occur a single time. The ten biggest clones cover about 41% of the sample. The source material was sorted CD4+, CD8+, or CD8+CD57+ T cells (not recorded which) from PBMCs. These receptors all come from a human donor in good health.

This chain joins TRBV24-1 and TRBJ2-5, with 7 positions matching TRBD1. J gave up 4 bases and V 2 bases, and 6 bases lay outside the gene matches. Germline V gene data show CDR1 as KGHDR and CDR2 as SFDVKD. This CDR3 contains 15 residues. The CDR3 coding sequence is TGTGCCACCAGTGATTCGCAAGGGGGCCTAGAGACCCAGTACTTC. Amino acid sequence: CATSDSQGGLETQYF.

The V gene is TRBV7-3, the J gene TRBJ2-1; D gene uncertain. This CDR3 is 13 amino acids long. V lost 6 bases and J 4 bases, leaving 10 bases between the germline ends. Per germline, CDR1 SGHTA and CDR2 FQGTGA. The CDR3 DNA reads TGTGCCAGCAGTTCCCACGGATACAATGAGCAGTTCTTC. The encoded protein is CASSSHGYNEQFF.

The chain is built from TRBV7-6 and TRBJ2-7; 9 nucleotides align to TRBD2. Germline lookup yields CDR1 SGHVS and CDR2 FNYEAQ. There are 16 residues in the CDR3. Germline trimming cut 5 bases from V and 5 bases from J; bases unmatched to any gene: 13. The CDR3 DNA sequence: TGTGCCAGCAGCCCCGGCAAGGGACTAGCAGGCCACGAGCAGTACTTC. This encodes CASSPGKGLAGHEQYF.

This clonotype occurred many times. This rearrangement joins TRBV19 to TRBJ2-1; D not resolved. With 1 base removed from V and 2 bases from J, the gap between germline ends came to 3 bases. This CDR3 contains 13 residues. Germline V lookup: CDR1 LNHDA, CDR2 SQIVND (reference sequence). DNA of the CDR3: TGTGCCAGTAGTATAGGGGCCTACAATGAGCAGTTCTTC. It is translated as CASSIGAYNEQFF.

The CDR3 region has the DNA TGTGCCAGTAGCCATAGCGGGTTTCCCTACGAGCAGTACTTC. Translating it yields CASSHSGFPYEQYF. The rearrangement uses TRBV19 and TRBJ2-7, with TRBD2 matching 7 bases. Per the germline V gene, CDR1 is LNHDA and CDR2 is SQIVND (reference sequence). The V segment lost 6 bases and the J segment 2 bases; nucleotides outside the gene matches: 7. The CDR3 loop spans 14 amino acids.

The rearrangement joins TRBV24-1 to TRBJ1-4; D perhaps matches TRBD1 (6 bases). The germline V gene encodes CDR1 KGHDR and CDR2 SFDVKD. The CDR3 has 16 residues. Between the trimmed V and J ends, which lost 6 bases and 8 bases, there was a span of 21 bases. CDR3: CATSSSVRDNGEKLFF. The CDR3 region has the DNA TGTGCCACCAGTTCCTCCGTCCGGGACAATGGGGAAAAACTGTTTTTT.

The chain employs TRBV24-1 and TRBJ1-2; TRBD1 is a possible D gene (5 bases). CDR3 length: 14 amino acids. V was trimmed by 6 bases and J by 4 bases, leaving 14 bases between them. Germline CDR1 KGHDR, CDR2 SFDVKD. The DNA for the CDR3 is TGTGCCACCAGTCCTCCGACAGACAGCTATGGCTACACCTTC. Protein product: CATSPPTDSYGYTF.

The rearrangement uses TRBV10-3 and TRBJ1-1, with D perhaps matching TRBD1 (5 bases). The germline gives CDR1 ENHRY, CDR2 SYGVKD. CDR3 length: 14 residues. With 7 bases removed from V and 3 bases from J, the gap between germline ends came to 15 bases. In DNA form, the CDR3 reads TGTGCCATCATGCCCGGGATAGGGGACACTGAAGCTTTCTTT. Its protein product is CAIMPGIGDTEAFF.

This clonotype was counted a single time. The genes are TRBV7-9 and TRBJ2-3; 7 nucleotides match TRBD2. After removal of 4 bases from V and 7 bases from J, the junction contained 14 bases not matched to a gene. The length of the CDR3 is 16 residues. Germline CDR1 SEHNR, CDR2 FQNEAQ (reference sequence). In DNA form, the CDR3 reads TGTGCCAGCAGCTGGGAAGGCGCGGGAGTAGGCAATACGCAGTATTTT. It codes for CASSWEGAGVGNTQYF.

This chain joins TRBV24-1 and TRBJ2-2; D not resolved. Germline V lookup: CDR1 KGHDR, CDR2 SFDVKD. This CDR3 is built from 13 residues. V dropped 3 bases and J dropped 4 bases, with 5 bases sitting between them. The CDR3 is CATSDGFTGELFF. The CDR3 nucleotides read TGTGCCACCAGTGATGGCTTCACCGGGGAGCTGTTTTTT.

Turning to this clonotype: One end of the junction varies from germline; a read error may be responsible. The CDR3 spells CATSRADRAGQETQHF. CDR3 coding DNA: TGTGCCACCAGCAGAGCAGACAGAGCGGGGCAAGAGACCCAGCACTTC. This chain links TRBV15 with TRBJ2-5, with 7 bases that match TRBD2. Germline V CDR1 and CDR2: LNHNV, YYDKDF (reference sequence). This CDR3 has 16 amino acids. Drawing the rest from reference TRBV15 and TRBJ2-5, the complete variable domain is DAMVIQNPRYQVTQFGKPVTLSCSQTLNHNVMYWYQQKSSQAPKLLFHYYDKDFNNEADTPDNFQSRRPNTSFCFLDIRSPGLGDTAMYLCATSRADRAGQETQHFGPGTRLLVL.

CDR3 sequence: CATSMTGFSPLHF. CDR3 nucleotides: TGTGCCACCAGCATGACAGGGTTTTCACCCCTCCACTTT. This chain uses TRBV15 with TRBJ1-6; TRBD1 matches 7 bases. Unmatched junction bases numbered 3, after V lost 4 bases and J lost 9 bases. Germline loops: CDR1 LNHNV, CDR2 YYDKDF (reference sequence). CDR3 length: 13 amino acids. The full variable domain, rest sourced from reference TRBV15 and TRBJ1-6, is DAMVIQNPRYQVTQFGKPVTLSCSQTLNHNVMYWYQQKSSQAPKLLFHYYDKDFNNEADTPDNFQSRRPNTSFCFLDIRSPGLGDTAMYLCATSMTGFSPLHFGNGTRLTVT.

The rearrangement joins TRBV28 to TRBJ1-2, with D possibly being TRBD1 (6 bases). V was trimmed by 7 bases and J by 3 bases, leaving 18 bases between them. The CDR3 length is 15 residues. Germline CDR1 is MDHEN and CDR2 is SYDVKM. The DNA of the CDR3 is TGTGCCAGCATCACATTTGGGGGCGCGGACTATGGCTACACCTTC. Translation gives CASITFGGADYGYTF.

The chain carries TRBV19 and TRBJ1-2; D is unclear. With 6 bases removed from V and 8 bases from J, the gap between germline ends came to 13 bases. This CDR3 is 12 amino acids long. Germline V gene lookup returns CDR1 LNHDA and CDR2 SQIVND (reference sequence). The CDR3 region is CASRSSGYGYTF. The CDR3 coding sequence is TGTGCCAGTAGGAGTAGTGGATACGGCTACACCTTC. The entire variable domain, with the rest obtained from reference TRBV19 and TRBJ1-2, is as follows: DGGITQSPKYLFRKEGQNVTLSCEQNLNHDAMYWYRQDPGQGLRLIYYSQIVNDFQKGDIAEGYSVSREKKESFPLTVTSAQKNPTAFYLCASRSSGYGYTFGSGTRLTVV.

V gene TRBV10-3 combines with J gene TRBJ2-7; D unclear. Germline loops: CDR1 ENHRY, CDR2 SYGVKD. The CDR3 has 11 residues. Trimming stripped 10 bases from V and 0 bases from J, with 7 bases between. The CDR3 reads CASQSSYEQYF. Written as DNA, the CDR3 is TGTGCCAGCCAAAGCTCCTACGAGCAGTACTTC.

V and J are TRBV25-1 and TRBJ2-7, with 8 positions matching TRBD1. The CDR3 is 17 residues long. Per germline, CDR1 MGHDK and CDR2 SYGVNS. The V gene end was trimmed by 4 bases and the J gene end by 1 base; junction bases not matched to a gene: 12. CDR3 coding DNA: TGTGCCAGCAGTGGGGGGGTAGGGACAGGTGGATCCTACGAGCAGTACTTC. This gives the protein CASSGGVGTGGSYEQYF.

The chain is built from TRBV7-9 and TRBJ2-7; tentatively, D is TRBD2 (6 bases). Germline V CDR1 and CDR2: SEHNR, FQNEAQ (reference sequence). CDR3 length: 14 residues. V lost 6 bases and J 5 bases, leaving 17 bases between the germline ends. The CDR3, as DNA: TGTGCCAGCAGTTCCCAATACGGGAGAAACGAGCAGTACTTC. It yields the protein CASSSQYGRNEQYF.

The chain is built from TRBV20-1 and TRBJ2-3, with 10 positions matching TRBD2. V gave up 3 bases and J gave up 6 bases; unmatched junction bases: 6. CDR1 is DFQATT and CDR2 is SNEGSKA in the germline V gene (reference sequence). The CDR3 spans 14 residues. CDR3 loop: CSASMGLATDTQYF. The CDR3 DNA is TGCAGTGCTAGTATGGGACTAGCGACGGATACGCAGTATTTT.

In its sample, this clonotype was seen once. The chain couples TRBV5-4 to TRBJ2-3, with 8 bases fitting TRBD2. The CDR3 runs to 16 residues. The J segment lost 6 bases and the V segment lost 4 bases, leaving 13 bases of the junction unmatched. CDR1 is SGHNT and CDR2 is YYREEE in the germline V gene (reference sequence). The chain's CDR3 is CASSPPLAGRSDTQYF. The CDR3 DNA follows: TGTGCCAGCAGCCCCCCCTTAGCGGGGCGCTCGGATACGCAGTATTTT. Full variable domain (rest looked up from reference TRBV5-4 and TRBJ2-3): ETGVTQSPTHLIKTRGQQVTLRCSSQSGHNTVSWYQQALGQGPQFIFQYYREEENGRGNFPPRFSGLQFPNYSSELNVNALELDDSALYLCASSPPLAGRSDTQYFGPGTRLTVL.

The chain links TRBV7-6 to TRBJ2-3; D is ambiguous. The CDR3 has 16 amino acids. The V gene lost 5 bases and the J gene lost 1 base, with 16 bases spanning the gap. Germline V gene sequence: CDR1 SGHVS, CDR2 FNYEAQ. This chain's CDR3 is CASSPHVGMGTDTQYF. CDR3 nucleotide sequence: TGTGCCAGCAGCCCCCACGTGGGTATGGGCACAGATACGCAGTATTTT.

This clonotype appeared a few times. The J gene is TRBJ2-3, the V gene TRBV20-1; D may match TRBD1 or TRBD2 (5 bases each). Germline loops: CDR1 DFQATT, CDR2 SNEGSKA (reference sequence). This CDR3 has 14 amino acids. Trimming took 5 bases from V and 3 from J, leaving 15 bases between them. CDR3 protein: CSALVGTPTDTQYF. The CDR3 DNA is TGCAGTGCTCTAGTAGGGACCCCTACAGATACGCAGTATTTT.